Each of the 8 T cell receptor beta chains below was sequenced from the same sample in a study of shared clonotypes between healthy human individuals. Clones were read by immunoSEQ multiplex PCR, and TCRdb kept only the in-frame ones, dropping some. The table includes some 550,000 clones, more than 95% detected once. The sequenced sample was naive CD4+ T cells sorted from blood. This sample's subset: CD45RA+ positively selected. These receptors were collected from a woman under 40 in good health.

V usage is TRBV6-6 and J usage is TRBJ1-5; D is perhaps TRBD1 (6 bases). The V gene's germline CDR1 is MNHNY and CDR2 SVGAGI (reference sequence). The CDR3 consists of 13 residues. The V and J ends lost 8 bases and 7 bases respectively, with 15 bases between them. The CDR3 here is CASQRGVGQPQHF. CDR3 nucleotide sequence: TGTGCCAGCCAAAGGGGGGTGGGGCAGCCCCAGCATTTT.

For the CDR3, the DNA is TGTGCCTGGAGTTACTGGACAGGGGGCTTGGGTGGCTACACCTTC. Its translation is CAWSYWTGGLGGYTF. The chain has TRBV30 and TRBJ1-2; TRBD1 matches at 11 bases. Germline V gene lookup returns CDR1 GTSNPN and CDR2 SVGIG (reference sequence). The CDR3 runs 15 residues. Unmatched junction bases numbered 9, after V lost 2 bases and J lost 7 bases.

The V and J genes are TRBV7-2 and TRBJ2-5; D is perhaps TRBD2 (6 bases). The CDR3 length is 15 residues. V lost 1 base and J lost 0, with 9 bases in between. Germline-derived CDR1 and CDR2 are SGHTA and FQGNSA. The CDR3 protein is CASSLVGGNQETQYF. The CDR3 bases are TGTGCCAGCAGCTTAGTGGGGGGAAACCAAGAGACCCAGTACTTC.

The V gene is TRBV6-1, the J gene TRBJ1-4; possibly TRBD1 for D (5 bases). The CDR3 contains 14 residues. Germline V gene sequence: CDR1 MNHNS, CDR2 SASEGT. V was pared by 2 bases and J by 7 bases, with 11 bases between. CDR3 sequence reads: CASSERQGGEKLFF. Here the CDR3 DNA reads TGTGCCAGCAGTGAACGTCAGGGTGGTGAAAAACTGTTTTTT.

The rearrangement links TRBV4-1 to TRBJ1-1, with 7 bases aligning to TRBD1. Germline V lookup: CDR1 MGHRA, CDR2 YSYEKL. Trimming took 5 bases from V and 2 from J; bases not matched to a gene: 8. The CDR3 sequence is 15 residues long. The CDR3, as DNA: TGCGCCAGCAGCGATCTACAGGGGACAAACACTGAAGCTTTCTTT. It encodes CASSDLQGTNTEAFF.

V is TRBV28 and J is TRBJ1-5; maybe TRBD1 (6 bases). Germline values: CDR1 MDHEN, CDR2 SYDVKM. V was cut by 5 bases and J by 4 bases, with 24 bases left in between. The CDR3 spans 18 residues. Here the CDR3 DNA reads TGTGCCAGCAGTCCTACCAGAGGGGGGGCTAAGGGAAATCAGCCCCAGCATTTT. Its protein product is CASSPTRGGAKGNQPQHF.

This chain connects TRBV18 to TRBJ2-7, with TRBD1 matching 8 bases. V was pared by 4 bases and J by 6 bases, with 5 bases of the junction left unmatched. CDR1 KGHSH and CDR2 LQKENI come from the germline V gene. CDR3 length equals 13 residues. CDR3: CASSRETGAEQYF. CDR3 DNA sequence: TGTGCCAGCTCACGGGAGACAGGGGCCGAGCAGTACTTC. Variable domain in full (rest from reference TRBV18 and TRBJ2-7): NAGVMQNPRHLVRRRGQEARLRCSPMKGHSHVYWYRQLPEEGLKFMVYLQKENIIDESGMPKERFSAEFPKEGPSILRIQQVVRGDSAAYFCASSRETGAEQYFGPGTRLTVT.

This clone has just one count. The J gene is TRBJ2-2, the V gene TRBV5-6; D call uncertain. The CDR3 contains 14 residues. Germline V lookup: CDR1 SGHDT, CDR2 YYEEEE. The ends were cut back, 0 bases at V and 4 bases at J, with 7 bases in the middle. The CDR3 DNA sequence: TGTGCCAGCAGCTTGGGCCTCCCCACCGGGGAGCTGTTTTTT. Protein product: CASSLGLPTGELFF. The full variable domain, with the rest looked up from reference TRBV5-6 and TRBJ2-2, is DAGVTQSPTHLIKTRGQQVTLRCSPKSGHDTVSWYQQALGQGPQFIFQYYEEEERQRGNFPDRFSGHQFPNYSSELNVNALLLGDSALYLCASSLGLPTGELFFGEGSRLTVL.